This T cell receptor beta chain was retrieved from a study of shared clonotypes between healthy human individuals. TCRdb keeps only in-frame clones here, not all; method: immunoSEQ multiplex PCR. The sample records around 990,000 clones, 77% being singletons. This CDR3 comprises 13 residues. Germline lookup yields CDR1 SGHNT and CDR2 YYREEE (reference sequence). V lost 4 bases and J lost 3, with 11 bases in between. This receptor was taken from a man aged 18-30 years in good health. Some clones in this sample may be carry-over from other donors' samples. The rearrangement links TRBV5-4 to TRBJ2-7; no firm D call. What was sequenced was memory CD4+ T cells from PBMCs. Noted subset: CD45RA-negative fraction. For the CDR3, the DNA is TGTGCCAGCAGCCCCGACGTGTACTACGAGCAGTACTTC. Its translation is CASSPDVYYEQYF.